This T cell receptor beta chain came from a study of OX40 agonist ivuxolimab in advanced cancers. Germline V lookup: CDR1 MDHEN, CDR2 SYDVKM. V was shortened by 6 bases and J by 2 bases, with 17 bases between the two germline ends. This CDR3 has 15 residues. The assay was immunoSEQ multiplex PCR, and TCRdb's table has in-frame clones only and misses some. Of 22,000 or so clones listed, approximately 82% are singletons. The chain combines TRBV28 with TRBJ2-7, with D perhaps TRBD2 (6 bases). Source: CD4+ or CD8+ T cells sorted from blood, taken in a trial of the OX40 agonist ivuxolimab. The TCR sequence derives from an adult with an advanced solid tumor such as melanoma, head and neck, liver or kidney cancer. The CDR3: CASSSPAGYPYEQYF. The CDR3, as DNA: TGTGCCAGCAGCTCCCCCGCGGGGTACCCCTACGAGCAGTACTTC.